The sequence of this T cell receptor (beta chain) was determined in a study of blood T cell repertoires in COVID-19. All recovered Cohort 3 donors got two negative PCRs, got clearance, or saw symptom resolution. The trim removed 4 bases at V and 0 bases at J, leaving 6 bases unmatched. CDR3 length: 16 residues. CDR1 and CDR2 from the germline V gene are MDHEN and SYDVKM. TCRdb's table, derived via immunoSEQ multiplex PCR, lists solely in-frame clones and lacks some. The table shows approximately 230,000 clones, with 85% to 90% occurring only once. The origin of this receptor is a woman aged 25 to 39 who had recovered from COVID-19. Sequenced: PBMCs or T cells enriched from blood (not recorded which). The rearrangement joins TRBV28 to TRBJ1-5, with 7 bases lining up with TRBD1. CDR3 bases: TGTGCCAGCAGTTACCCGGGACAGTATAGCAATCAGCCCCAGCATTTT. Amino acids: CASSYPGQYSNQPQHF. Filled out from reference TRBV28 and TRBJ1-5, the complete variable domain reads DVKVTQSSRYLVKRTGEKVFLECVQDMDHENMFWYRQDPGLGLRLIYFSYDVKMKEKGDIPEGYSVSREKKERFSLILESASTNQTSMYLCASSYPGQYSNQPQHFGDGTRLSIL.